The present T cell receptor beta chain was sequenced within a study of spatial heterogeneity in lung cancer. The V segment lost 7 bases and the J segment 5 bases; nucleotides outside the gene matches: 13. This CDR3 has 16 residues. Germline V lookup: CDR1 MGHDK, CDR2 SYGVNS. Findings of the study overall: Relative to follow-up, resection was when ubiquitous expanded tumor TCRs appeared more in blood.

This clonotype was seen repeatedly, ten times or more. Its antigen is currently unknown. From the 5' RACE reads, TCRdb called clonotypes with MiXCR, one entry per CDR3 protein. The sample carries 22,000 or so distinct CDR3 sequences, about 4.5% recorded once. Time point here: sample taken at primary tumor resection. No cell sorting; template was whole RNA from tumor, lung tissue or PBMC. This chain connects TRBV25-1 to TRBJ1-2, with TRBD1 matching over 10 bases. Here the sequenced sample was PBMCs, taken at surgery. The origin of this receptor is a male donor with early-stage non-small cell lung cancer. CDR3 nucleotides: TGTGCCAGCACCCCGGGACAGGGGATATTGGCGTATGGCTACACCTTC. Encoded protein: CASTPGQGILAYGYTF.